This is a list of T cell receptor beta chains from one sample in a study of T cells in Graves' hyperthyroidism and ophthalmopathy. TCRdb analysed the multiplex PCR reads with MiXCR anew, one entry per CDR3 protein. In the table there are about 400,000 distinct CDR3 sequences, roughly 15% of which are singletons. The sequenced material came from blood. These receptors all come from a woman aged 25 to 39 with Graves' ophthalmopathy. CDR3s leave out the opening cysteine and the closing phenylalanine or tryptophan. Fields, in order: CDR3 protein, J gene, V gene, D gene. A D gene is named only where the DNA matches it firmly.

CDR3 protein: ASSAEGGSSYEQY; J gene: TRBJ2-7; V gene: TRBV7-3; D gene: NA
CDR3 protein: ASSLGRTVGTQY; J gene: TRBJ2-3; V gene: TRBV12-3/TRBV12-4; D gene: NA
CDR3 protein: ASSSSDIGGRENEKLF; J gene: TRBJ1-4; V gene: TRBV5-8; D gene: NA
CDR3 protein: ASSLVRDRGHNEQF; J gene: TRBJ2-1; V gene: TRBV7-6; D gene: TRBD1
CDR3 protein: ASSQDGNTEAF; J gene: TRBJ1-1; V gene: TRBV3-1; D gene: NA
CDR3 protein: ASSPWTSGGGNNEQF; J gene: TRBJ2-1; V gene: TRBV6-2/TRBV6-3; D gene: TRBD2
CDR3 protein: ASSRDRNNSPLH; J gene: TRBJ1-6; V gene: TRBV2; D gene: TRBD1
CDR3 protein: ASTQTGGSVVNTGELF; J gene: TRBJ2-2; V gene: TRBV19; D gene: TRBD1
CDR3 protein: ASSGQGSSFRLH; J gene: TRBJ1-6; V gene: TRBV2; D gene: TRBD1
CDR3 protein: SAESGTSVSYNEQF; J gene: TRBJ2-1; V gene: TRBV20-1; D gene: TRBD2
CDR3 protein: SAPGQGTFEQF; J gene: TRBJ2-1; V gene: TRBV20-1; D gene: TRBD1
CDR3 protein: SAPRSSGSPYEQY; J gene: TRBJ2-7; V gene: TRBV20-1; D gene: TRBD2
CDR3 protein: ASSLWAGGGAGGIAKNIQY; J gene: TRBJ2-4; V gene: TRBV28; D gene: TRBD2
CDR3 protein: ASSPGTISSYEQY; J gene: TRBJ2-7; V gene: TRBV6-1; D gene: NA
CDR3 protein: SATSGGAVNIQY; J gene: TRBJ2-4; V gene: TRBV20-1; D gene: TRBD2
CDR3 protein: ASSPGTGEYNEQF; J gene: TRBJ2-1; V gene: TRBV7-7; D gene: TRBD1
CDR3 protein: ASSLEYRQGLNTQY; J gene: TRBJ2-3; V gene: TRBV27; D gene: TRBD1
CDR3 protein: ASSLLTTSPGTGELF; J gene: TRBJ2-2; V gene: TRBV5-6; D gene: NA
CDR3 protein: ASSSRGQGKTLNYGYT; J gene: TRBJ1-2; V gene: TRBV7-8; D gene: NA
CDR3 protein: ASSDPPKNTEAF; J gene: TRBJ1-1; V gene: TRBV6-1; D gene: NA
CDR3 protein: ASSGSGGTYNEQF; J gene: TRBJ2-1; V gene: TRBV7-3; D gene: TRBD2
CDR3 protein: ASSDITGGGTYNSPLH; J gene: TRBJ1-6; V gene: TRBV2; D gene: TRBD1
CDR3 protein: ASSLYDDPRSYNSPLH; J gene: TRBJ1-6; V gene: TRBV12-3/TRBV12-4; D gene: NA
CDR3 protein: ASSRRGTGIYNEQF; J gene: TRBJ2-1; V gene: TRBV11-2; D gene: TRBD1
CDR3 protein: ASSDRGTGHNEQF; J gene: TRBJ2-1; V gene: TRBV6-1; D gene: TRBD1
CDR3 protein: ASSLKGGGIGEQF; J gene: TRBJ2-1; V gene: TRBV7-3; D gene: NA
CDR3 protein: ASSLGLGETQY; J gene: TRBJ2-5; V gene: TRBV11-2; D gene: NA
CDR3 protein: ASRGQGKYQPQH; J gene: TRBJ1-5; V gene: TRBV28; D gene: TRBD1
CDR3 protein: ASSLRQKETQY; J gene: TRBJ2-5; V gene: TRBV5-1; D gene: NA
CDR3 protein: SARDPASGGTDTQY; J gene: TRBJ2-3; V gene: TRBV20-1; D gene: TRBD2
CDR3 protein: SASRSGLAGGPEETQY; J gene: TRBJ2-5; V gene: TRBV20-1; D gene: TRBD2
CDR3 protein: ASRGQDQETQY; J gene: TRBJ2-5; V gene: TRBV28; D gene: TRBD1
CDR3 protein: ASSEAATGGTYEQY; J gene: TRBJ2-7; V gene: TRBV2; D gene: TRBD1
CDR3 protein: ASSSTGTSEWAF; J gene: TRBJ1-1; V gene: TRBV9; D gene: NA
CDR3 protein: ASTIGTNGYT; J gene: TRBJ1-2; V gene: TRBV7-2; D gene: NA
CDR3 protein: SAPLAGRSYEQY; J gene: TRBJ2-7; V gene: TRBV20-1; D gene: TRBD2
CDR3 protein: ASSLAGTAIYT; J gene: TRBJ1-2; V gene: TRBV4-2; D gene: NA
CDR3 protein: ASSTTSGATQETQY; J gene: TRBJ2-5; V gene: TRBV9; D gene: TRBD2
CDR3 protein: ASSPPGPAGGYEQY; J gene: TRBJ2-7; V gene: TRBV28; D gene: TRBD2
CDR3 protein: ASSEVGQGGTEAF; J gene: TRBJ1-1; V gene: TRBV6-1; D gene: TRBD1
CDR3 protein: ASSLGTGSFLAF; J gene: TRBJ1-1; V gene: TRBV11-2; D gene: TRBD1
CDR3 protein: ACRDFRGDTQY; J gene: TRBJ2-3; V gene: TRBV11-2; D gene: NA
CDR3 protein: ASSRLAGGPETQY; J gene: TRBJ2-5; V gene: TRBV2; D gene: TRBD2
CDR3 protein: SDSRGGRTDTQY; J gene: TRBJ2-3; V gene: TRBV29-1; D gene: TRBD2
CDR3 protein: ASSSWVWTGGQVTNTEAF; J gene: TRBJ1-1; V gene: TRBV28; D gene: TRBD1
CDR3 protein: ATDTGTALHGYT; J gene: TRBJ1-2; V gene: TRBV19; D gene: TRBD1
CDR3 protein: SARDQTLGPF; J gene: TRBJ2-1; V gene: TRBV20-1; D gene: NA
CDR3 protein: ASSFYICSVGGRSAGETQY; J gene: TRBJ2-5; V gene: TRBV7-2; D gene: NA
CDR3 protein: ASSWLSGGAQETQY; J gene: TRBJ2-5; V gene: TRBV28; D gene: TRBD2
CDR3 protein: ASSFDRGGYNEQF; J gene: TRBJ2-1; V gene: TRBV27; D gene: TRBD1
CDR3 protein: ASIQGIMETGELF; J gene: TRBJ2-2; V gene: TRBV11-2; D gene: TRBD1
CDR3 protein: ASSLQGDGYT; J gene: TRBJ1-2; V gene: TRBV5-6; D gene: TRBD1
CDR3 protein: SVGVRTQETQY; J gene: TRBJ2-5; V gene: TRBV29-1; D gene: NA
CDR3 protein: ATSRDGLAPETQY; J gene: TRBJ2-5; V gene: TRBV15; D gene: NA
CDR3 protein: SATAIREVGEKLF; J gene: TRBJ1-4; V gene: TRBV20-1; D gene: NA